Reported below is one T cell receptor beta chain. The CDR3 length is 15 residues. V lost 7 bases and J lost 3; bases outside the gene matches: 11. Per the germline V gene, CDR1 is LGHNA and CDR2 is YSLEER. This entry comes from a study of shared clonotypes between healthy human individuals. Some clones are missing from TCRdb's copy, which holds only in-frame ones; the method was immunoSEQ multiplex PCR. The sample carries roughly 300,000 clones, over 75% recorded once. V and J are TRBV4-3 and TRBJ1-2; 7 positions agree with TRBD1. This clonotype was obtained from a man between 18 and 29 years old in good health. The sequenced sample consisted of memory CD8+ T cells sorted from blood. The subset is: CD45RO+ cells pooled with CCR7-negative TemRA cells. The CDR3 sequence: CASTPGGQGDYGYTF. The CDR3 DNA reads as TGCGCCAGCACCCCGGGGGGGCAGGGGGACTATGGCTACACCTTC.